This is a list of T cell receptor beta chains from one sample in a study of graft-versus-host responses after intestinal transplantation. Produced via immunoSEQ multiplex PCR; TCRdb's table is partial and in-frame only. The sample has roughly 120,000 clones, about 93% seen once. These receptors' antigens are unknown. The sample here was unstimulated CD4+ T cells sorted from spleen or lymph node cells, taken before intestinal transplant. The receptors derive from a human donor who received an intestinal transplant. CDR3s include the opening cysteine and the closing phenylalanine or tryptophan. A D gene is named only where the DNA matches it firmly. Rows may omit the clone size; those that give it use once, few, many or a size class.

abundance: .; d_gene: TRBD2; v_gene: TRBV27; j_gene: TRBJ2-1; CDR3nt: TGTGCCAGCAGGCTCAGCGGGAGCTCCTACAATGAGCAGTTCTTC; CDR3aa: CASRLSGSSYNEQFF
abundance: .; d_gene: .; v_gene: TRBV25-1; j_gene: TRBJ1-1; CDR3nt: TGTGCCAGCAGTGAATTGGGAGCTGGCACTGAAGCTTTCTTT; CDR3aa: CASSELGAGTEAFF
abundance: .; d_gene: TRBD2; v_gene: TRBV27; j_gene: TRBJ2-1; CDR3nt: TGTGCCAGCAGTTTATCAGGGGCGGGAGGAGGTCTTCACTCCTACAATGAGCAGTTCTTC; CDR3aa: CASSLSGAGGGLHSYNEQFF
abundance: once; d_gene: .; v_gene: TRBV2; j_gene: TRBJ2-1; CDR3nt: TGTGCCAGCAGTGGAGAGAGGCTAAAATACAATGAGCAGTTCTTC; CDR3aa: CASSGERLKYNEQFF
abundance: .; d_gene: .; v_gene: TRBV15; j_gene: TRBJ2-3; CDR3nt: TGTGCCACCAGCAGAGATGGAAGCCGCACGCAGTATTTT; CDR3aa: CATSRDGSRTQYF
abundance: once; d_gene: .; v_gene: TRBV19; j_gene: TRBJ1-2; CDR3nt: TGTGCCACCCAGGCGAATGGCTACACCTTC; CDR3aa: CATQANGYTF
abundance: .; d_gene: TRBD1; v_gene: TRBV5-1; j_gene: TRBJ1-1; CDR3nt: TGCGCCAGCAGCCACCTTCGGGGACAGGGGGATCCCACTGAAGCTTTCTTT; CDR3aa: CASSHLRGQGDPTEAFF
abundance: .; d_gene: .; v_gene: TRBV5-1; j_gene: TRBJ2-2; CDR3nt: TGCGCCAGCAGCTTCTACACCGGGGAGCTGTTTTTT; CDR3aa: CASSFYTGELFF
abundance: .; d_gene: TRBD2; v_gene: TRBV18; j_gene: TRBJ2-7; CDR3nt: TGTGCCAGCACGGAACGGAGCGGGAGCGAGCAGTACTTC; CDR3aa: CASTERSGSEQYF
abundance: .; d_gene: .; v_gene: TRBV5-1; j_gene: TRBJ2-2; CDR3nt: TGCGCCAGCAGCTTCCTAGGTGACACCGGGGAGCTGTTTTTT; CDR3aa: CASSFLGDTGELFF
abundance: .; d_gene: TRBD2; v_gene: TRBV14; j_gene: TRBJ2-1; CDR3nt: TGTGCCAGCAGCCGGGGACTAGCGGGAGGTGGTGAGCAGTTCTTC; CDR3aa: CASSRGLAGGGEQFF
abundance: .; d_gene: TRBD1; v_gene: TRBV7-9; j_gene: TRBJ1-2; CDR3nt: TGTGCCAGCAGCTTAGAATTTGGGACAGGGAATGGCTACACCTTC; CDR3aa: CASSLEFGTGNGYTF
abundance: .; d_gene: TRBD2; v_gene: TRBV5-5; j_gene: TRBJ2-2; CDR3nt: TGTGCCAGCAGCTTGAGTAGCGGGAGCTCCGGGGAGCTGTTTTTT; CDR3aa: CASSLSSGSSGELFF
abundance: .; d_gene: TRBD1; v_gene: TRBV6-1; j_gene: TRBJ1-1; CDR3nt: TGTGCCAGCAGTGGACACAGTACAGGGGGAACGAACACTGAAGCTTTCTTT; CDR3aa: CASSGHSTGGTNTEAFF
abundance: once; d_gene: .; v_gene: TRBV11-1; j_gene: TRBJ2-7; CDR3nt: TGTGCCAGCAGCTTGCAGAGAAATACCTACGAGCAGTACTTC; CDR3aa: CASSLQRNTYEQYF
abundance: once; d_gene: .; v_gene: TRBV10-1; j_gene: TRBJ2-7; CDR3nt: TGCGCCAGCAGTGAGTCGACAGTAACCTACGAGCAGTACTTC; CDR3aa: CASSESTVTYEQYF
abundance: .; d_gene: .; v_gene: TRBV30; j_gene: TRBJ2-5; CDR3nt: TGTGCCTGGAGTGTAATATGGGAGACCCAGTACTTC; CDR3aa: CAWSVIWETQYF
abundance: .; d_gene: TRBD1; v_gene: TRBV9; j_gene: TRBJ1-1; CDR3nt: TGTGCCAGCAGCGTAGGACAGGGGAACACTGAAGCTTTCTTT; CDR3aa: CASSVGQGNTEAFF
abundance: once; d_gene: .; v_gene: TRBV27; j_gene: TRBJ1-1; CDR3nt: TGTGCCAGCAGTTTCGACCAGGTAAACACTGAAGCTTTCTTT; CDR3aa: CASSFDQVNTEAFF
abundance: .; d_gene: .; v_gene: TRBV7-2; j_gene: TRBJ1-1; CDR3nt: TGTGCCAGCAGTTCACAAACAGGGATCCCCACTGAAGCTTTCTTT; CDR3aa: CASSSQTGIPTEAFF
abundance: .; d_gene: .; v_gene: TRBV5-8; j_gene: TRBJ1-3; CDR3nt: TGTGCCAGCAGGAAAGACAGGTTGGGAAACACCATATATTTT; CDR3aa: CASRKDRLGNTIYF
abundance: .; d_gene: .; v_gene: TRBV6-5; j_gene: TRBJ2-2; CDR3nt: TGTGCCAGCAGTCCTACCTGGAGGCCCGGGGAGCTGTTTTTT; CDR3aa: CASSPTWRPGELFF
abundance: .; d_gene: .; v_gene: TRBV28; j_gene: TRBJ1-2; CDR3nt: TGTGCCAGCAGTAGGAAATTCAACTATGGCTACACCTTC; CDR3aa: CASSRKFNYGYTF
abundance: once; d_gene: TRBD2; v_gene: TRBV5-1; j_gene: TRBJ2-1; CDR3nt: TGCGCCAGCAGCCCTACGGGACTAGCGGGAGGGCCCGTTGAGCAGTTCTTC; CDR3aa: CASSPTGLAGGPVEQFF
abundance: once; d_gene: TRBD1; v_gene: TRBV27; j_gene: TRBJ1-1; CDR3nt: TGTGCCAGCAGTTTATCGGGACAGGGGCGTTTCCAGGACACTGAAGCTTTCTTT; CDR3aa: CASSLSGQGRFQDTEAFF
abundance: .; d_gene: TRBD2; v_gene: TRBV10-2; j_gene: TRBJ2-3; CDR3nt: TGCGCCAGCAGTCGGACTAGCGGGAGGACAGATACGCAGTATTTT; CDR3aa: CASSRTSGRTDTQYF
abundance: .; d_gene: .; v_gene: TRBV18; j_gene: TRBJ1-2; CDR3nt: TGTGCCAGCTCACCACCGAGGGCAGGGGTAGGGTATGGCTACACCTTC; CDR3aa: CASSPPRAGVGYGYTF
abundance: .; d_gene: TRBD2; v_gene: TRBV7-2; j_gene: TRBJ2-1; CDR3nt: TGTGCCAGCAGCTCGTTCCTAGCGGGTCGCTCCTACAATGAGCAGTTCTTC; CDR3aa: CASSSFLAGRSYNEQFF
abundance: .; d_gene: TRBD2; v_gene: TRBV4-1; j_gene: TRBJ2-1; CDR3nt: TGCGCCAGCAGCCAAGACCAGACTAGCGGGTTTATACATGAGCAGTTCTTC; CDR3aa: CASSQDQTSGFIHEQFF
abundance: .; d_gene: TRBD1; v_gene: TRBV6-5; j_gene: TRBJ2-3; CDR3nt: TGTGCCAGCAGTTATTCCGACAGGGGCTCAGATACGCAGTATTTT; CDR3aa: CASSYSDRGSDTQYF
abundance: .; d_gene: .; v_gene: TRBV30; j_gene: TRBJ2-3; CDR3nt: TGTGCCTGGAGTGGGTTAGGGGGGGACCACACAGATACGCAGTATTTT; CDR3aa: CAWSGLGGDHTDTQYF